Below, 13 T cell receptor beta chains from the same sample are listed, as sequenced in a study of blood T cells in healthy people across ages. With a J-beta primer mix and a sample-barcoded 5' primer, a second PCR ran roughly 6 to 11 cycles. MiXCR, run by TCRdb on the 5' RACE reads, gives a single entry per CDR3 protein. The table lists roughly 1,500,000 distinct CDR3 sequences, approximately 40% of them singletons, with approximately 7.9% in the top ten. The sequenced material came from blood. Every receptor here comes from a woman aged 18-29 years in good health.

V gene TRBV29-1 combines with J gene TRBJ2-5, with 8 bases matching TRBD1. Germline values: CDR1 SQVTM, CDR2 ANQGSEA. CDR3 size: 13 residues. The V segment lost 3 bases and the J segment 11 bases; nucleotides outside the gene matches: 11. CDR3 region: CSVEGHRGERQYF. CDR3 nucleotides: TGCAGCGTTGAGGGGCACAGGGGGGAACGGCAGTACTTC.

This chain's CDR3 is CASSENMAAVYGYTF. CDR3 DNA: TGTGCCAGCAGTGAAAACATGGCGGCGGTCTATGGCTACACCTTC. The chain carries TRBV6-1 and TRBJ1-2, with D unclear. This CDR3 comprises 15 residues. V shed 2 bases and J shed 4 bases, with 14 bases lying between them. Germline loops: CDR1 MNHNS, CDR2 SASEGT.

The table lists this clonotype with a few counts. This sequence joins TRBV7-2 and TRBJ2-1; 7 bases fit TRBD2. Trimming cost V 1 base and J 10 bases; bases outside gene matches: 10. Germline assignment: CDR1 SGHTA and CDR2 FQGNSA. CDR3 size: 15 residues. The CDR3 DNA is TGTGCCAGCAGCTTAGATAGCGGGTCCAGCCGGGAGCAGTTCTTC. Its protein product is CASSLDSGSSREQFF.

The chain carries TRBV20-1 and TRBJ1-5; weak D call: TRBD1 (6 bases). Trimming took 0 bases from V and 5 from J, leaving 17 bases between them. The CDR3 is 16 residues long. The germline CDR1 and CDR2 sequences are DFQATT and SNEGSKA (reference sequence). CDR3 sequence reads: CSARDYRTVTDQPQHF. In DNA, the CDR3 is TGCAGTGCTAGAGATTATCGGACAGTTACGGATCAGCCCCAGCATTTT.

The chain couples TRBV6-5 to TRBJ2-4, with 8 bases lining up with TRBD2. CDR3 length equals 16 residues. Germline-derived CDR1 and CDR2 are MNHEY and SVGAGI. Trimming removed 6 bases from V and 13 bases from J; junction bases left unmatched: 20. CDR3 residues: CASSGEAAGVYNEQYF. CDR3 bases: TGTGCCAGCAGCGGAGAGGCAGCGGGGGTCTACAATGAGCAGTACTTC.

A few counts support this clonotype. The chain combines TRBV20-1 with TRBJ2-1, with 9 bases fitting TRBD2. The CDR3 extends over 15 amino acids. Germline CDR1 is DFQATT and CDR2 is SNEGSKA (reference sequence). Losses at the gene ends were 6 bases for V and 0 bases for J; bases not matched to a gene: 6. The CDR3 DNA sequence: TGCAGTGCCCTGGGACTAGCATCCTCCTACAATGAGCAGTTCTTC. Amino acid sequence: CSALGLASSYNEQFF.

The V call is TRBV12-3 or TRBV12-4, the J call TRBJ1-5; possible D gene TRBD1, 5 bases. This CDR3 has 13 amino acids. Trimming cost V 6 bases and J 5 bases, with 11 bases left between them. The CDR3: CASRRTLDQPQHF. CDR3 sequence (DNA): TGTGCCAGCAGGCGGACACTAGATCAGCCCCAGCATTTT.

J is TRBJ1-4 and V is TRBV6-1; unclear D gene. Per germline, CDR1 MNHNS and CDR2 SASEGT. Between the trimmed V and J ends, which lost 3 bases and 3 bases, there was a span of 5 bases. This CDR3 is 13 amino acids long. The CDR3 sequence: CASSDGANEKLFF. The CDR3 nucleotides read TGTGCCAGCAGTGATGGGGCTAATGAAAAACTGTTTTTT.

This clonotype was observed a handful of times. The genes are TRBV12-3 or TRBV12-4 and TRBJ2-7; no firm D call. This CDR3 has 15 residues. V dropped 6 bases and J dropped 6 bases, with 21 bases sitting between them. In DNA, the CDR3 is TGTGCCAGCAGCCCACGGGTCCTCCAATACCCCGAGCAGTACTTC. Translating it yields CASSPRVLQYPEQYF.

The rearrangement links TRBV7-9 to TRBJ1-6; the D is unclear. Trimming pared 4 bases from V and 8 bases from J, leaving 6 bases between. The CDR3 spans 12 residues. Germline-derived CDR1 and CDR2 are SEHNR and FQNEAQ (reference sequence). CDR3: CASSSPYSPLHF. CDR3 nucleotides: TGTGCCAGCAGCTCTCCTTATTCACCCCTCCACTTT.

V is TRBV30 and J is TRBJ1-2; no definite D call. The CDR3 has 14 amino acids. The ends were cut back, 2 bases at V and 4 bases at J, with 14 bases in the middle. Germline V gene lookup returns CDR1 GTSNPN and CDR2 SVGIG (reference sequence). The CDR3 DNA reads TGTGCCTGGAGTTTGGGCAGGCATACCTATGGCTACACCTTC. Residues: CAWSLGRHTYGYTF.

This rearrangement joins TRBV4-2 to TRBJ2-3; D is ambiguous. This CDR3 region has 16 residues. V dropped 0 bases and J dropped 0 bases, with 10 bases sitting between them. Germline-derived CDR1 and CDR2 are LGHNA and YNFKEQ. The CDR3 DNA reads as TGTGCCAGCAGCCAAGATCAACTGTCTAGCACAGATACGCAGTATTTT. Its protein is CASSQDQLSSTDTQYF.

V usage is TRBV30 and J usage is TRBJ1-4; TRBD1 might be the D (6 bases). Germline lookup yields CDR1 GTSNPN and CDR2 SVGIG (reference sequence). The CDR3 length is 15 residues. Trimming removed 3 bases at V and 0 bases at J, with 11 bases between. CDR3 region: CAWRIGGSTNEKLFF. The CDR3 DNA reads TGTGCCTGGAGGATAGGGGGTTCAACTAATGAAAAACTGTTTTTT.